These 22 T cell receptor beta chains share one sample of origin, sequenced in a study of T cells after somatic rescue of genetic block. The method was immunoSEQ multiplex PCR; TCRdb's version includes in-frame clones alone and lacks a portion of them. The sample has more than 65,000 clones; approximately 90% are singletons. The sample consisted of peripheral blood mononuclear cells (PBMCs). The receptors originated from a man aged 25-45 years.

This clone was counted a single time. In DNA form, the CDR3 reads TGTGCCAGCAGTGAAGGGCAGGGGACTGAAGCTTTCTTT. This codes for CASSEGQGTEAFF. The V call is TRBV6-1, the J call TRBJ1-1, with D possibly TRBD1 on 6 matching bases. Germline CDR1 reads MNHNS; CDR2 reads SASEGT. CDR3 length: 13 amino acids. V dropped 1 base and J dropped 5 bases, with 8 bases sitting between them.

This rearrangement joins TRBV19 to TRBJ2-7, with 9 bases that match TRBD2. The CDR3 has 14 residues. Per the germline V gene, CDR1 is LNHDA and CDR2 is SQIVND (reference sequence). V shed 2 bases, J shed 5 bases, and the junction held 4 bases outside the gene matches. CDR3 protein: CASSISGGSDEQYF. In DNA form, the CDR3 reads TGTGCCAGTAGTATAAGCGGGGGGTCCGACGAGCAGTACTTC.

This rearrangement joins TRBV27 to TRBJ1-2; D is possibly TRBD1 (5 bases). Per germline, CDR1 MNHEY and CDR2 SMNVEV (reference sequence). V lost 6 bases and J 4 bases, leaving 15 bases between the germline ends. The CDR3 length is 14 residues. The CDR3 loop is CASSSLDSLYGYTF. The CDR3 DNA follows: TGTGCCAGCAGCTCCCTAGACAGCCTCTATGGCTACACCTTC.

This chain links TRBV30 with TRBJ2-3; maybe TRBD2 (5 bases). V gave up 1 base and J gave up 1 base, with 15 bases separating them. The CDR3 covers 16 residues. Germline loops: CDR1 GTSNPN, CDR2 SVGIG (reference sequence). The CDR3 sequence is CAWSDPRGKGTDTQYF. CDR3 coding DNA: TGTGCCTGGAGTGACCCCCGGGGAAAGGGCACAGATACGCAGTATTTT.

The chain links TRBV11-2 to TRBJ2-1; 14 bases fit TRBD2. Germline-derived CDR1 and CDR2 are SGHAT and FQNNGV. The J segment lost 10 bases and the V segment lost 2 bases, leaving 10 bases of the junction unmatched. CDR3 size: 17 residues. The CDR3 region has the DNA TGTGCCAGCAGCTTACAAGGAGGGACTAGCGGGAGAGGAGAGCAGTTCTTC. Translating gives CASSLQGGTSGRGEQFF.

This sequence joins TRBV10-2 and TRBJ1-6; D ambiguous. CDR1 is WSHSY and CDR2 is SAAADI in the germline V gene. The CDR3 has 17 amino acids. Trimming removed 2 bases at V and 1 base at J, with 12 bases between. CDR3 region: CASSERGQASYNSPLHF. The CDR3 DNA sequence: TGCGCCAGCAGTGAGCGAGGGCAGGCGTCCTATAATTCACCCCTCCACTTT.

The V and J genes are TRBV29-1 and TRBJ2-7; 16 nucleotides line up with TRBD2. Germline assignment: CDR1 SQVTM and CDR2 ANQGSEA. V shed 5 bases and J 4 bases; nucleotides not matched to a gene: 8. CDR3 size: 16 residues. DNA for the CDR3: TGCAGCGTTAGAGGGACTAGCGGGAGGGCCGAATACGAGCAGTACTTC. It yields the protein CSVRGTSGRAEYEQYF.

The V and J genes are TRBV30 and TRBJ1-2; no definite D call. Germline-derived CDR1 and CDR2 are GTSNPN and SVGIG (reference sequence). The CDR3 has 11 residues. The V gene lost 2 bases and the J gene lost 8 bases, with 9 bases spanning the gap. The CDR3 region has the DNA TGTGCCTGGAGTAATAGGGTCGGCTACACCTTC. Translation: CAWSNRVGYTF. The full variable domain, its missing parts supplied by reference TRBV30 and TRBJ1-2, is SQTIHQWPATLVQPVGSPLSLECTVEGTSNPNLYWYRQAAGRGLQLLFYSVGIGQISSEVPQNLSASRPQDRQFILSSKKLLLSDSGFYLCAWSNRVGYTFGSGTRLTVV.

CDR3 coding DNA: TGTGCCAGCAGCTTAGGGGGGGCGTTTCAGCCCCAGCATTTT. Protein product: CASSLGGAFQPQHF. V usage is TRBV28 and J usage is TRBJ1-5; D possibly corresponds to TRBD1 (6 bases). The CDR3 has 14 residues. CDR1 is MDHEN, CDR2 SYDVKM, per germline. Trimming took 6 bases from V and 6 from J, leaving 15 bases between them.

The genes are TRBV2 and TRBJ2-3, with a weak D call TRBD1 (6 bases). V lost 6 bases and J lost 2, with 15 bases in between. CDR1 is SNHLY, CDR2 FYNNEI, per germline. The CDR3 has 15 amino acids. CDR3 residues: CASRSQGVPTDTQYF. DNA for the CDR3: TGTGCCAGCAGGTCACAGGGAGTCCCCACAGATACGCAGTATTTT.

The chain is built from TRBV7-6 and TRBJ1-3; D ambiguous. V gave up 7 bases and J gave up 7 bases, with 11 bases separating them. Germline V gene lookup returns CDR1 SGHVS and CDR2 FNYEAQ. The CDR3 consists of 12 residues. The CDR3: CASTPPRNTIYF. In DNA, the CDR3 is TGTGCCAGCACCCCGCCCCGGAACACCATATATTTT.

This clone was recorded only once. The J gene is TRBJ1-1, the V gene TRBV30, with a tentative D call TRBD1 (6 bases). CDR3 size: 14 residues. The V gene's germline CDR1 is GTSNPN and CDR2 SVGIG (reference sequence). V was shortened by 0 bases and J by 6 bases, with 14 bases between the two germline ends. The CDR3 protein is CAWSVSRGEAEAFF. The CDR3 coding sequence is TGTGCCTGGAGTGTATCCAGGGGAGAGGCTGAAGCTTTCTTT.

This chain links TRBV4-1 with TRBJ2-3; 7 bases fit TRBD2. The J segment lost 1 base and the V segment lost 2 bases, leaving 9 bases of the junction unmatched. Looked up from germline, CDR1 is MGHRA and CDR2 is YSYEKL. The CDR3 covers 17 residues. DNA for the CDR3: TGCGCCAGCAGCCAACTTGGACTAGTTGTCGGCACAGATACGCAGTATTTT. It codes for CASSQLGLVVGTDTQYF.

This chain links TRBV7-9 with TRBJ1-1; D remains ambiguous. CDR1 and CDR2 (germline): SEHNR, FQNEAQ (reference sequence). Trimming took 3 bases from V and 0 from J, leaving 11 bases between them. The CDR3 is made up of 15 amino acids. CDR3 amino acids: CASSFYTGLNTEAFF. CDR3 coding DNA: TGTGCCAGCAGCTTTTACACGGGCCTGAACACTGAAGCTTTCTTT.

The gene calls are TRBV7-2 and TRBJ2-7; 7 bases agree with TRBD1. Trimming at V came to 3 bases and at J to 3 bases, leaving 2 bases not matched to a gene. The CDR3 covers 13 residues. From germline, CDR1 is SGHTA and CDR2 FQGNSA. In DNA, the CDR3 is TGTGCCAGCAGCTTGGGACAGAACTACGAGCAGTACTTC. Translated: CASSLGQNYEQYF. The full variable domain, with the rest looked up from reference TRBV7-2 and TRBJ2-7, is GAGVSQSPSNKVTEKGKDVELRCDPISGHTALYWYRQSLGQGLEFLIYFQGNSAPDKSGLPSDRFSAERTGGSVSTLTIQRTQQEDSAVYLCASSLGQNYEQYFGPGTRLTVT.

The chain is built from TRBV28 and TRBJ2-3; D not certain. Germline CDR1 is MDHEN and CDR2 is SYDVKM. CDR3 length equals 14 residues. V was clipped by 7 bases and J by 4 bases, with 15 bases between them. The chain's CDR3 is CASKGESLADTQYF. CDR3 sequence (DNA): TGTGCCAGCAAGGGTGAGAGTCTCGCAGATACGCAGTATTTT.

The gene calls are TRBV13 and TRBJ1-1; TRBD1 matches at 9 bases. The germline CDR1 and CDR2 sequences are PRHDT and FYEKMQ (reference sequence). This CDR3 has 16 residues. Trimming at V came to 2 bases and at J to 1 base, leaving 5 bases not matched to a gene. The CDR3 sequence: CASSLTGGGGNTEAFF. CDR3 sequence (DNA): TGTGCCAGCAGCTTAACAGGGGGCGGCGGGAACACTGAAGCTTTCTTT.

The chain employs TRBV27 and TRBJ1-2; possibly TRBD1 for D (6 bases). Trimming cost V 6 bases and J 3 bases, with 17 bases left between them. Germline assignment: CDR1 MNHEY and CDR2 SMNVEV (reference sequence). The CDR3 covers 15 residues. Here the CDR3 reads CASRGLGGRDYGYTF. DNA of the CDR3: TGTGCCAGCAGGGGCTTAGGGGGGCGCGACTATGGCTACACCTTC.

The CDR3 region has the DNA TGTGCCAGCAGTGTTCGGTACAATGAGCAGTTCTTC. As protein: CASSVRYNEQFF. The chain is built from TRBV2 and TRBJ2-1, with D uncertain. Trimming removed 4 bases from V and 4 bases from J, with 5 bases in between. The germline CDR1 and CDR2 sequences are SNHLY and FYNNEI. The CDR3 is 12 residues long.

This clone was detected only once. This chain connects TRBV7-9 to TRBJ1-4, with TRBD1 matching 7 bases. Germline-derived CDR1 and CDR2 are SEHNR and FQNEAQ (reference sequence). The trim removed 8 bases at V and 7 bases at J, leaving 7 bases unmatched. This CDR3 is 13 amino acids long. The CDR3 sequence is CASGRGQSEKLFF. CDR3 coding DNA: TGTGCCAGCGGTAGGGGACAGAGTGAAAAACTGTTTTTT.

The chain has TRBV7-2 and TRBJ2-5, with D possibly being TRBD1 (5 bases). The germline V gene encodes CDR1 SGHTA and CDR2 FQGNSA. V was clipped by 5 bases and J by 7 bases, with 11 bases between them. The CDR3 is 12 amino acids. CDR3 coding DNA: TGTGCCAGCAGCCAGGGTCTTGGGACCCAGTACTTC. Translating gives CASSQGLGTQYF.

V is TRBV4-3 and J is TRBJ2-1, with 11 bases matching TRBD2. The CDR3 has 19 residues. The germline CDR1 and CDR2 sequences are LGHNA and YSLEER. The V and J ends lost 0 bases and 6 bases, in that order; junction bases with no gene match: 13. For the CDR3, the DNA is TGCGCCAGCAGCCAAGATCAATTAGCGGGAGGGTCCTTAGGCAATGAGCAGTTCTTC. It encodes CASSQDQLAGGSLGNEQFF.